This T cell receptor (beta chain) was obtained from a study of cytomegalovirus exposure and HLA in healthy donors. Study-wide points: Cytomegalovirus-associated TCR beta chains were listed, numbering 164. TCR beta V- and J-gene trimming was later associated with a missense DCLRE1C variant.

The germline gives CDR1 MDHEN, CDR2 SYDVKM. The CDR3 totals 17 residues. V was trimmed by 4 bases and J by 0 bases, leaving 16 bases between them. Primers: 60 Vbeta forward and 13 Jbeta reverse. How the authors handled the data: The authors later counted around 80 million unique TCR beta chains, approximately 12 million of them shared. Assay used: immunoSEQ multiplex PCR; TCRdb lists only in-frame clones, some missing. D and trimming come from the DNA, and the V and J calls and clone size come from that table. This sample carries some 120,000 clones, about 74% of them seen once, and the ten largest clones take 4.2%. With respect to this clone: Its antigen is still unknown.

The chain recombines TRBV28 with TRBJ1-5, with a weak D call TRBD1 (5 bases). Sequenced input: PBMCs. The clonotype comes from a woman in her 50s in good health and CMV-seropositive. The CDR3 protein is CASSYQGDISSNQPQHF. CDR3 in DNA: TGTGCCAGCAGTTACCAGGGTGATATTAGTAGCAATCAGCCCCAGCATTTT.